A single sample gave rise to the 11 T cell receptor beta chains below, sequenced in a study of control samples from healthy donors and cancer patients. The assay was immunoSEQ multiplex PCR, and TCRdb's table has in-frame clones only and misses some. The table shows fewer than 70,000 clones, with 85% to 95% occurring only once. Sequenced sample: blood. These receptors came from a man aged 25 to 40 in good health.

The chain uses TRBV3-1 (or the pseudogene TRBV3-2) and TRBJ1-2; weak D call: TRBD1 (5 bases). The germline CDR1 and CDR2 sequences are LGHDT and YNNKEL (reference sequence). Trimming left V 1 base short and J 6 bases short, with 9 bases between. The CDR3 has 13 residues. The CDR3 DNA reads TGTGCCAGCAGCCAAGTGGTGACAGATGGCTACACCTTC. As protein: CASSQVVTDGYTF.

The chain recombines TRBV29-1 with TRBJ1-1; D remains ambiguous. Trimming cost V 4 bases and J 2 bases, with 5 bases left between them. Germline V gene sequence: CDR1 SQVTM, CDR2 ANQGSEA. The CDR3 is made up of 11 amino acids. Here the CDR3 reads CSVVSNTEAFF. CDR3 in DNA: TGCAGCGTTGTTTCCAACACTGAAGCTTTCTTT.

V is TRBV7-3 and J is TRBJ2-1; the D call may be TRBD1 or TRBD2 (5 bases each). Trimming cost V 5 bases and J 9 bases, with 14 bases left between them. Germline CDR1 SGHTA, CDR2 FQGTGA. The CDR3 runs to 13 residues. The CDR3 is CASSPIGAGEQFF. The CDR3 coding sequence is TGTGCCAGCAGCCCTATAGGGGCGGGTGAGCAGTTCTTC.

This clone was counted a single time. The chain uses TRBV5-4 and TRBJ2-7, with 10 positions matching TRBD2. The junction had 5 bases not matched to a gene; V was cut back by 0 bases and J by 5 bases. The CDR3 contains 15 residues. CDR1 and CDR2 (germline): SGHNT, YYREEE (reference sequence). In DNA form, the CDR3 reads TGTGCCAGCAGCTTGGGAGCGGGAGGGCACAACGAGCAGTACTTC. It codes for CASSLGAGGHNEQYF. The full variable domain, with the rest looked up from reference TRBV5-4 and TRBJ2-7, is ETGVTQSPTHLIKTRGQQVTLRCSSQSGHNTVSWYQQALGQGPQFIFQYYREEENGRGNFPPRFSGLQFPNYSSELNVNALELDDSALYLCASSLGAGGHNEQYFGPGTRLTVT.

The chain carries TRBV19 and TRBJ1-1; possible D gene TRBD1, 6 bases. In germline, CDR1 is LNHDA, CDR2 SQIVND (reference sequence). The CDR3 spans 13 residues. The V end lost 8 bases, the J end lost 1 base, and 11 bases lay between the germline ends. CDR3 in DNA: TGTGCCAGTTCCGGGACAACGAACACTGAAGCTTTCTTT. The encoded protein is CASSGTTNTEAFF.

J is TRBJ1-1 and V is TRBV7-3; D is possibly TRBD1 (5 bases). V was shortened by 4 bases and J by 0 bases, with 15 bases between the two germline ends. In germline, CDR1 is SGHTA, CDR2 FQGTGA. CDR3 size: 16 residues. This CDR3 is CASSSYHRGLNTEAFF. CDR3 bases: TGTGCCAGCAGCTCCTACCACCGGGGCCTGAACACTGAAGCTTTCTTT.

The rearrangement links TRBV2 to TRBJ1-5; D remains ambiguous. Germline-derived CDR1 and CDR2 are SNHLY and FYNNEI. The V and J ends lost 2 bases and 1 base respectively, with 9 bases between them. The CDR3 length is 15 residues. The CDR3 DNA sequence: TGTGCCAGCAGTGAAATCCGCAGGAGCAATCAGCCCCAGCATTTT. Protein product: CASSEIRRSNQPQHF.

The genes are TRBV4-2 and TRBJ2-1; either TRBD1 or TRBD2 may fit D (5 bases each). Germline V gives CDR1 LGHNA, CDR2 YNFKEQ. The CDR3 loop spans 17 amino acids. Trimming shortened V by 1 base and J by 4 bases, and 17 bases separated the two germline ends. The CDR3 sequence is CASSQGDRSPSYNEQFF. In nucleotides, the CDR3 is TGTGCCAGCAGCCAAGGGGACCGATCCCCCTCTTACAATGAGCAGTTCTTC.

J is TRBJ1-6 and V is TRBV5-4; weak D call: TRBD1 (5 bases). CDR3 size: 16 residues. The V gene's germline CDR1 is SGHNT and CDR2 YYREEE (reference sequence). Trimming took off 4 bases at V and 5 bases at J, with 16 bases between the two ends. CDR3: CASSPPGGRDNSPLHF. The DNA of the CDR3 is TGTGCCAGCAGCCCCCCGGGGGGTAGGGATAATTCACCCCTCCACTTT.

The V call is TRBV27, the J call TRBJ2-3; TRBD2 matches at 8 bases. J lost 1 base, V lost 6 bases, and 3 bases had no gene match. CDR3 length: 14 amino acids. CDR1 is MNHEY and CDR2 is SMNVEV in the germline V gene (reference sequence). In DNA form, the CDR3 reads TGTGCCAGCAGGGGACTAGTAGGCACAGATACGCAGTATTTT. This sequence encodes CASRGLVGTDTQYF.

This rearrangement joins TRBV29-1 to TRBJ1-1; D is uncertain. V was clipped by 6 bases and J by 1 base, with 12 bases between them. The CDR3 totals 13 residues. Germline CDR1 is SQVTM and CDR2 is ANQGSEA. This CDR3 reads CSVLTISNTEAFF. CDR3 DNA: TGCAGCGTCCTGACAATCTCGAACACTGAAGCTTTCTTT.